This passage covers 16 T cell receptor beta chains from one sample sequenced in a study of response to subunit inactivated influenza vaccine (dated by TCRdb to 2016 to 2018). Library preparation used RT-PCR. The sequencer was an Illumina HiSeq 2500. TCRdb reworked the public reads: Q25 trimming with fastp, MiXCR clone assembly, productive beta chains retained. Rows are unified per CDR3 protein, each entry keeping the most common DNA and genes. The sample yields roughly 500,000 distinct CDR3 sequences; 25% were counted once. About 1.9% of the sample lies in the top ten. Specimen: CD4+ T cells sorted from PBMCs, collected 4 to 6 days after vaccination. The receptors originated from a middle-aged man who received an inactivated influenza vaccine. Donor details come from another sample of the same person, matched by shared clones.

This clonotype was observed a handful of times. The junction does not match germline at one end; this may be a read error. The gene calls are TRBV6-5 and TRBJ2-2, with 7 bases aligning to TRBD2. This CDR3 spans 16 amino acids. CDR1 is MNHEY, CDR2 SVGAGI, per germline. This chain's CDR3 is CARSYFQRGNTGELFF. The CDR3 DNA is TGTGCCAGAAGTTACTTCCAGCGGGGGAACACCGGGGAGCTGTTTTTT.

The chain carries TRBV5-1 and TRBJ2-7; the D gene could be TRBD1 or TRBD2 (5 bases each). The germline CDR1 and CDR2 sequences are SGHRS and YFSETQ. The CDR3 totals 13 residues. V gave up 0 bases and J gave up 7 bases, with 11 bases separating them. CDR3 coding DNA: TGCGCCAGCAGCTTGGAGGGCGAGGGGGAGCAGTACTTC. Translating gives CASSLEGEGEQYF.

The CDR3 nucleotides read TGCGCCAGCAGCCCCCATAGCGGGGCAAGCACAGATACGCAGTATTTT. This translates into CASSPHSGASTDTQYF. This chain uses TRBV4-3 with TRBJ2-3; the match to TRBD2 covers 8 bases. This CDR3 comprises 16 residues. CDR1 and CDR2 (germline): LGHNA, YSLEER. Trimming cost V 4 bases and J 0 bases; bases outside gene matches: 6.

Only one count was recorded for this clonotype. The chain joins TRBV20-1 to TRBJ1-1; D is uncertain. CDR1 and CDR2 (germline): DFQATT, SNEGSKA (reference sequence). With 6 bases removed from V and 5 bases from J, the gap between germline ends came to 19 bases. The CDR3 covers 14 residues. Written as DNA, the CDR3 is TGCAGTGCGGAAGCCCCAAAACGTGGGACTGAAGCTTTCTTT. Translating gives CSAEAPKRGTEAFF.

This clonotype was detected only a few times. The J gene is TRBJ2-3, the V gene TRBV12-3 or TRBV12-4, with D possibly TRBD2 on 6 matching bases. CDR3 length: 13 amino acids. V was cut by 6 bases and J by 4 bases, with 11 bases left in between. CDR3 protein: CASRPAGPDTQYF. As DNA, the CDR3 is TGTGCCAGCAGGCCAGCGGGTCCAGATACGCAGTATTTT.

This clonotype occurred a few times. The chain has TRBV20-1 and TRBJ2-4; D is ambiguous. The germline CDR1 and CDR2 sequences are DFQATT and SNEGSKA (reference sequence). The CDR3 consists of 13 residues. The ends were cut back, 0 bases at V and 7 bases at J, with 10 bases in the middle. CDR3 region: CSARDRPGNIQYF. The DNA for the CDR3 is TGCAGTGCTAGAGATCGCCCCGGGAACATTCAGTACTTC.

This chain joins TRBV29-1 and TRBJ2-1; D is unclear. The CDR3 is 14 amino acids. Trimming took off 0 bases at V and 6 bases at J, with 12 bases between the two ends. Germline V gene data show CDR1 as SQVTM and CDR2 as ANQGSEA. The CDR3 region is CSVEEPRLSNEQFF. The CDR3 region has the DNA TGCAGCGTTGAAGAGCCGCGGTTGAGCAATGAGCAGTTCTTC.

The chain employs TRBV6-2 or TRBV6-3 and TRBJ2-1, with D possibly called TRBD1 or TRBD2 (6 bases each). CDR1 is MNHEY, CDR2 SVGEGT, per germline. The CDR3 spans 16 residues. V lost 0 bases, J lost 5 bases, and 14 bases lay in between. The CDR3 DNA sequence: TGTGCCAGCAGTTACTCGAAGGGGGGCCGTGACAATGAGCAGTTCTTC. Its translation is CASSYSKGGRDNEQFF.

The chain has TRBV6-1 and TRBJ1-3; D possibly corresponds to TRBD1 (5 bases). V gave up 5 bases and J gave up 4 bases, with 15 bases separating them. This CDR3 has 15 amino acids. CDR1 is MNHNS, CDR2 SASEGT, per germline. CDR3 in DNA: TGTGCCAGCAGTCCGTATCAGGGTCGGGGAAACACCATATATTTT. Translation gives CASSPYQGRGNTIYF.

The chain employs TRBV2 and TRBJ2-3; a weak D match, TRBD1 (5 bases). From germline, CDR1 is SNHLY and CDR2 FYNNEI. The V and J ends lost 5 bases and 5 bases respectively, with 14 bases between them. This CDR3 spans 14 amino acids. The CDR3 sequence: CASSSAGYRDTQYF. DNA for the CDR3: TGTGCCAGCAGTTCCGCAGGGTATCGAGATACGCAGTATTTT.

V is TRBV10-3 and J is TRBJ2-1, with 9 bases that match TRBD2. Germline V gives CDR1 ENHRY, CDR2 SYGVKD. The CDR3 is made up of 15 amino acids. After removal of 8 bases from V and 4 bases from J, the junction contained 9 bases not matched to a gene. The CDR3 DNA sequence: TGTGCCATCGGGCCGGCGGGAGGGGGTTACAATGAGCAGTTCTTC. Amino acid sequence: CAIGPAGGGYNEQFF.

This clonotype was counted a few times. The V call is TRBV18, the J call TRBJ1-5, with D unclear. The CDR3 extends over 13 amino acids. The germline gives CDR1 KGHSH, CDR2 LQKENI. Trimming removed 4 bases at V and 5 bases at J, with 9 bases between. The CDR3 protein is CASSRTRDQPQHF. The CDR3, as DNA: TGTGCCAGCTCACGTACAAGGGATCAGCCCCAGCATTTT.

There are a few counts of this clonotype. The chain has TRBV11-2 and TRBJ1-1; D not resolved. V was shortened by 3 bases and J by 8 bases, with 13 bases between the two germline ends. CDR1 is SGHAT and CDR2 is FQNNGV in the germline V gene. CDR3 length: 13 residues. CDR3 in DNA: TGTGCCAGCAGCTTGATGGCTGGGAAAGAAGCTTTCTTT. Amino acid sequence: CASSLMAGKEAFF.

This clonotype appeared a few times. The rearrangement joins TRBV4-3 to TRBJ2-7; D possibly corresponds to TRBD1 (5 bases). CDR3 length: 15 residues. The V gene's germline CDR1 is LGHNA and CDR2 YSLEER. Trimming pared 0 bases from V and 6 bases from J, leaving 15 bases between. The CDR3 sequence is CASSQEPRDGSEQYF. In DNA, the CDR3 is TGCGCCAGCAGCCAAGAACCCAGGGATGGCTCCGAGCAGTACTTC.

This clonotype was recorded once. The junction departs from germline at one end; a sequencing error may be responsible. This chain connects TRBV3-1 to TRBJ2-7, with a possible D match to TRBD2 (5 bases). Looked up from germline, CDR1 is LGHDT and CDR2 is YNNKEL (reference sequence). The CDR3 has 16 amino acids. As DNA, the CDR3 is TGTGACAGCAGCCAAGATGGGCGGGCCAGACATTACGAGCAGTACTTC. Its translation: CDSSQDGRARHYEQYF.

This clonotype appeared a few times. The CDR3 region has the DNA TGTGCCACCAGCAAGGGACAGAGGGTTGGGAATGAAAAACTGTTTTTT. Encoded protein: CATSKGQRVGNEKLFF. The V call is TRBV15, the J call TRBJ1-4, with 7 bases lining up with TRBD1. The CDR3 is 16 residues long. After removal of 4 bases from V and 5 bases from J, the junction contained 10 bases not matched to a gene. The germline V gene has CDR1 LNHNV and CDR2 YYDKDF (reference sequence). The full variable domain, completed using reference TRBV15 and TRBJ1-4, is DAMVIQNPRYQVTQFGKPVTLSCSQTLNHNVMYWYQQKSSQAPKLLFHYYDKDFNNEADTPDNFQSRRPNTSFCFLDIRSPGLGDTAMYLCATSKGQRVGNEKLFFGSGTQLSVL.